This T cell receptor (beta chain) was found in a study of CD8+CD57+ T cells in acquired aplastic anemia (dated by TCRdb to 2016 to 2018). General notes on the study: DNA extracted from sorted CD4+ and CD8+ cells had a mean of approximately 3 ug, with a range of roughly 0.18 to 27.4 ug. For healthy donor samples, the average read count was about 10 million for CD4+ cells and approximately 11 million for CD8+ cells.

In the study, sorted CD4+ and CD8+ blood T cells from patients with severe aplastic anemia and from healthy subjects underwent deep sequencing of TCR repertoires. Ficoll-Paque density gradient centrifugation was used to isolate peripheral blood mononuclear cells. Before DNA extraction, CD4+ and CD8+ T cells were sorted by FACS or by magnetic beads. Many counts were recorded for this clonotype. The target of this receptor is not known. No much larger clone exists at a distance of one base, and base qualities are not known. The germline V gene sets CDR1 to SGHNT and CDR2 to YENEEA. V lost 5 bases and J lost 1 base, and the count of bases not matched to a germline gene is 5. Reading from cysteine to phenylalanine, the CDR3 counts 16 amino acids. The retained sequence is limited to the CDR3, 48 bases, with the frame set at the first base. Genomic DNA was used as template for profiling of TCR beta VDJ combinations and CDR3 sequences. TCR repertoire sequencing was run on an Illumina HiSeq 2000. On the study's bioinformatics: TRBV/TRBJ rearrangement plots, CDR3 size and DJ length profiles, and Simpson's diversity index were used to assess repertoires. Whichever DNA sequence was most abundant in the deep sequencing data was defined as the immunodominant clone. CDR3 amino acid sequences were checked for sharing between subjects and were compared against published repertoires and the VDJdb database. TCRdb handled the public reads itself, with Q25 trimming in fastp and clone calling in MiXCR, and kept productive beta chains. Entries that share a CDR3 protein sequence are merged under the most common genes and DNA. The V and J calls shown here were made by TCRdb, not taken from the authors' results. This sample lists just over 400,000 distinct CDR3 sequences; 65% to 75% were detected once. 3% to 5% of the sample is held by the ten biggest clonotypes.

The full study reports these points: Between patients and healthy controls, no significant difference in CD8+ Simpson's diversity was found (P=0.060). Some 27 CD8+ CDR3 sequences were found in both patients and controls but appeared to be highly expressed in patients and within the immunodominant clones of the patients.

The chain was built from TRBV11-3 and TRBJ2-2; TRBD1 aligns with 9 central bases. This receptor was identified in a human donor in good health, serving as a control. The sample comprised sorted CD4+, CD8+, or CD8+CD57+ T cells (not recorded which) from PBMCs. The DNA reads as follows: TGTGCCAGCAGCGCAGCGGGACAGGGGAACACCGGGGAGCTGTTTTTT. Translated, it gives CASSAAGQGNTGELFF. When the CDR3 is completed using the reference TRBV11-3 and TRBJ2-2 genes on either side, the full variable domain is EAGVVQSPRYKIIEKKQPVAFWCNPISGHNTLYWYLQNLGQGPELLIRYENEEAVDDSQLPKDRFSAERLKGVDSTLKIQPAELGDSAVYLCASSAAGQGNTGELFFGEGSRLTVL.